The source of this T cell receptor beta chain is a study of blood T cell repertoires in COVID-19. The V and J ends lost 6 bases and 7 bases, in that order; junction bases with no gene match: 9. The CDR3 is made up of 13 amino acids. From germline, CDR1 is SQVTM and CDR2 ANQGSEA. Only in-frame clones appear in the TCRdb table, and some are missing; sequencing was by immunoSEQ multiplex PCR. This table holds 200,000 to 250,000 clones, over 75% found once. This receptor was identified in a man between 40 and 49 years old who had recovered from COVID-19. Material: PBMCs or T cells enriched from blood (not recorded which). The chain couples TRBV29-1 to TRBJ1-2; TRBD1 matches 9 bases. The CDR3 sequence: CSVGQGYGIGYTF. Written as DNA, the CDR3 is TGCAGCGTCGGACAGGGGTATGGAATTGGCTACACCTTC.